A single sample gave rise to the 17 T cell receptor beta chains below, sequenced in a study of response to subunit inactivated influenza vaccine. A single record per CDR3 protein comes from TCRdb applying MiXCR to the RT-PCR reads. The table lists 650,000 to 850,000 distinct CDR3 sequences, around 13% of them singletons, with 6.5% to 8.5% in the top ten. The sample in question was PBMCs from blood, obtained 14 days before vaccination. All receptors come from a man in his fifties or sixties who received an inactivated influenza vaccine.

The sample holds a few counts of this clonotype. The chain couples TRBV19 to TRBJ1-6; D call uncertain. V gave up 4 bases and J gave up 9 bases, with 16 bases separating them. Germline loops: CDR1 LNHDA, CDR2 SQIVND (reference sequence). The CDR3 runs 15 residues. The CDR3 sequence is CASSTDTGDVSPLHF. CDR3 sequence (DNA): TGTGCCAGTAGTACAGACACGGGTGATGTTTCACCCCTCCACTTT. Supplemented by reference TRBV19 and TRBJ1-6, the full variable domain reads DGGITQSPKYLFRKEGQNVTLSCEQNLNHDAMYWYRQDPGQGLRLIYYSQIVNDFQKGDIAEGYSVSREKKESFPLTVTSAQKNPTAFYLCASSTDTGDVSPLHFGNGTRLTVT.

There are many counts of this clonotype. The chain has TRBV29-1 and TRBJ2-2; possible D gene TRBD2, 5 bases. The CDR3 is 11 residues long. Per germline, CDR1 SQVTM and CDR2 ANQGSEA. V dropped 7 bases and J dropped 9 bases, with 12 bases sitting between them. The CDR3 DNA is TGCAGCGCCGGGGAGTCCAGGGAGCTGTTTTTT. Translated, it gives CSAGESRELFF.

There are a few counts of this clonotype. The V and J genes are TRBV11-3 and TRBJ2-1; D remains ambiguous. The CDR3 is made up of 14 amino acids. From germline, CDR1 is SGHNT and CDR2 YENEEA. The V gene lost 0 bases and the J gene lost 4 bases, with 7 bases spanning the gap. CDR3 sequence: CASSLEHLYNEQFF. The CDR3, as DNA: TGTGCCAGCAGCTTAGAACATTTATACAATGAGCAGTTCTTC. Full variable domain (remainder filled in from reference TRBV11-3 and TRBJ2-1): EAGVVQSPRYKIIEKKQPVAFWCNPISGHNTLYWYLQNLGQGPELLIRYENEEAVDDSQLPKDRFSAERLKGVDSTLKIQPAELGDSAVYLCASSLEHLYNEQFFGPGTRLTVL.

The J gene is TRBJ1-1, the V gene TRBV5-4; maybe TRBD1 (6 bases). The germline V and J ends were trimmed by 4 bases and 1 base, with 14 bases remaining between them. This CDR3 is 15 amino acids long. Germline V CDR1 and CDR2: SGHNT, YYREEE (reference sequence). The CDR3 DNA reads TGTGCCAGCAGCATCCAGGGGCTTCCGAACACTGAAGCTTTCTTT. It codes for CASSIQGLPNTEAFF.

The chain recombines TRBV20-1 with TRBJ1-2; no reliable D call. Germline CDR1 reads DFQATT; CDR2 reads SNEGSKA (reference sequence). The V and J ends lost 4 bases and 4 bases respectively, with 7 bases between them. This CDR3 has 11 amino acids. The CDR3 region is CSAKLLYGYTF. The CDR3, as DNA: TGCAGTGCTAAATTACTCTATGGCTACACCTTC.

The V call is TRBV6-4, the J call TRBJ1-4; no definite D call. From germline, CDR1 is MRHNA and CDR2 SNTAGT. V gave up 2 bases and J gave up 7 bases, with 5 bases separating them. The CDR3 loop spans 12 amino acids. This chain's CDR3 is CASSDLGEKLFF. As DNA, the CDR3 is TGTGCCAGCAGTGACCTAGGTGAAAAACTGTTTTTT.

This clonotype was recorded a few times. The rearrangement uses TRBV7-9 and TRBJ1-4; no definite D call. The V gene lost 0 bases and the J gene lost 5 bases, with 13 bases spanning the gap. The CDR3 loop spans 16 amino acids. Germline V lookup: CDR1 SEHNR, CDR2 FQNEAQ (reference sequence). The CDR3 DNA reads TGTGCCAGCAGCTTAGCCGGAAAGGGTGGAAATGAAAAACTGTTTTTT. Protein: CASSLAGKGGNEKLFF.

There are a few counts of this clonotype. The chain recombines TRBV25-1 with TRBJ2-7; D may be TRBD1 (5 bases). Germline V CDR1 and CDR2: MGHDK, SYGVNS. There are 15 residues in the CDR3. V was clipped by 8 bases and J by 5 bases, with 22 bases between them. The CDR3 DNA reads TGTGCCAGCGCCCCATGGGGCAGGGTTGGCCACGAGCAGTACTTC. It specifies CASAPWGRVGHEQYF.

The count of this clonotype is one. CDR3 DNA sequence: TGTGCCAGCAGCTTAGACCTAAACACCATATATTTT. Translating it yields CASSLDLNTIYF. The chain carries TRBV7-2 and TRBJ1-3; D gene unclear. CDR1 is SGHTA, CDR2 FQGNSA, per germline. The CDR3 runs 12 residues. V lost 1 base, J lost 6 bases, and 4 bases lay in between.

This clonotype was seen a few times. V and J are TRBV7-2 and TRBJ2-2; possible D gene TRBD2, 5 bases. Between the trimmed V and J ends, which lost 4 bases and 5 bases, there was a span of 20 bases. The CDR3 consists of 17 residues. The germline CDR1 and CDR2 sequences are SGHTA and FQGNSA. DNA for the CDR3: TGTGCCAGCAGCTCGAGAAGTTGGGTAGCGAGGACCGGGGAGCTGTTTTTT. As protein: CASSSRSWVARTGELFF. The full variable domain, completed using reference TRBV7-2 and TRBJ2-2, is GAGVSQSPSNKVTEKGKDVELRCDPISGHTALYWYRQSLGQGLEFLIYFQGNSAPDKSGLPSDRFSAERTGGSVSTLTIQRTQQEDSAVYLCASSSRSWVARTGELFFGEGSRLTVL.

This chain joins TRBV7-9 and TRBJ2-7; 11 bases line up with TRBD1. This CDR3 is built from 15 residues. From germline, CDR1 is SEHNR and CDR2 FQNEAQ (reference sequence). With V trimmed by 5 bases and J by 2 bases, 5 bases remained unmatched. The CDR3, as DNA: TGTGCCAGCAGCCGTGGACAGGGGGCCGCCTACGAGCAGTACTTC. Residues: CASSRGQGAAYEQYF.

The rearrangement joins TRBV28 to TRBJ2-2, with TRBD1 matching 7 bases. CDR1 is MDHEN and CDR2 is SYDVKM in the germline V gene. The V and J ends lost 6 bases and 4 bases, in that order; junction bases with no gene match: 8. The CDR3 is 15 amino acids. CDR3 sequence: CASSLKQGSTGELFF. The CDR3 DNA follows: TGTGCCAGCAGCCTAAAACAGGGGAGCACCGGGGAGCTGTTTTTT.

In this sample, this clonotype turned up a few times. The gene calls are TRBV20-1 and TRBJ1-4; D is uncertain. This CDR3 is built from 13 residues. CDR1 is DFQATT and CDR2 is SNEGSKA in the germline V gene (reference sequence). Between the trimmed V and J ends, which lost 4 bases and 9 bases, there was a span of 15 bases. The CDR3 DNA is TGCAGTGCTATCGCCCTCGGGGAAAAAAAACTGTTTTTT. Its translation is CSAIALGEKKLFF.

This clonotype was seen ten or more times. CDR3: CASSLGEAHSPLHF. CDR3 nucleotides: TGCGCCAGCAGCTTGGGGGAAGCGCATTCACCCCTCCACTTT. The chain couples TRBV5-1 to TRBJ1-6, with D unclear. The V gene lost 0 bases and the J gene lost 8 bases, with 9 bases spanning the gap. Germline V gene sequence: CDR1 SGHRS, CDR2 YFSETQ. The CDR3 extends over 14 amino acids.

The chain couples TRBV9 to TRBJ2-1, with D possibly being TRBD1 or TRBD2 (5 bases each). Trimming shortened V by 0 bases and J by 4 bases, and 11 bases separated the two germline ends. The germline V gene encodes CDR1 SGDLS and CDR2 YYNGEE. This CDR3 is 15 amino acids long. CDR3 in amino acids: CASSVAEGQYNEQFF. CDR3 bases: TGTGCCAGCAGCGTAGCCGAGGGGCAATACAATGAGCAGTTCTTC.

This clonotype was observed a few times. V is TRBV6-2 or TRBV6-3 and J is TRBJ2-3; perhaps TRBD2 as D (5 bases). The germline gives CDR1 MNHEY, CDR2 SVGEGT. The V end was cut by 3 bases, the J end by 2 bases, with 12 bases between. CDR3 length equals 15 residues. The CDR3 reads CASSYTGTNTDTQYF. In DNA form, the CDR3 reads TGTGCCAGCAGTTATACGGGAACTAACACAGATACGCAGTATTTT.

The chain employs TRBV7-6 and TRBJ2-2; TRBD1 matches at 10 bases. CDR1 and CDR2 (germline): SGHVS, FNYEAQ. The V segment lost 1 base and the J segment 4 bases; nucleotides outside the gene matches: 3. The CDR3 extends over 16 amino acids. The CDR3 loop reads CASSLDRTGGTGELFF. The CDR3 coding sequence is TGTGCCAGCAGCTTAGACCGGACAGGGGGCACCGGGGAGCTGTTTTTT.